This T cell receptor (beta chain) was sequenced in a study of radiotherapy plus CTLA-4 blockade in lung cancer. V gave up 0 bases and J gave up 3 bases; unmatched junction bases: 16. Germline V gene lookup returns CDR1 KGHSH and CDR2 LQKENI. CDR3 length: 19 amino acids. Clones were sequenced by immunoSEQ multiplex PCR, and TCRdb holds only the in-frame ones, with some missing. This table holds some 73,000 clones, roughly 74% found once. This clonotype was sampled from a human donor with non-small cell lung cancer whose response to radiotherapy plus ipilimumab could not be evaluated. The material was peripheral blood, obtained from a patient treated with radiotherapy plus ipilimumab. The chain links TRBV18 to TRBJ1-1; 7 nucleotides agree with TRBD1. The chain's CDR3 is CASSPPKVAGQERDTEAFF. CDR3 coding DNA: TGTGCCAGCTCACCACCGAAAGTGGCAGGACAGGAGAGGGACACTGAAGCTTTCTTT. The full variable domain, completed using reference TRBV18 and TRBJ1-1, is NAGVMQNPRHLVRRRGQEARLRCSPMKGHSHVYWYRQLPEEGLKFMVYLQKENIIDESGMPKERFSAEFPKEGPSILRIQQVVRGDSAAYFCASSPPKVAGQERDTEAFFGQGTRLTVV.